A single sample is the source of the 14 T cell receptor beta chains below, sequenced in a study of blood T cell repertoires in COVID-19. Only in-frame clones appear in the TCRdb table, and some are missing; sequencing was by immunoSEQ multiplex PCR. Among 35,000 to 55,000 clones listed, around nine tenths were seen once. Sequencing was performed on peripheral blood. Source of these receptors: a human donor in a cohort sampled during active COVID-19.

V gene TRBV18 combines with J gene TRBJ2-5, with a possible D match to TRBD1 (5 bases). V was clipped by 3 bases and J by 2 bases, with 7 bases between them. CDR3 length: 13 residues. The germline gives CDR1 KGHSH, CDR2 LQKENI. CDR3 sequence reads: CASSPGAQETQYF. Here the CDR3 DNA reads TGTGCCAGCTCACCTGGGGCTCAAGAGACCCAGTACTTC.

The J gene is TRBJ1-6, the V gene TRBV4-3; TRBD1 is a possible D gene (5 bases). Looked up from germline, CDR1 is LGHNA and CDR2 is YSLEER. The CDR3 runs to 15 residues. V was trimmed by 3 bases and J by 6 bases, leaving 12 bases between them. The CDR3 DNA is TGCGCCAGCAGCCAGCAACCCAGGGCTAATTCACCCCTCCACTTT. It specifies CASSQQPRANSPLHF.

The chain employs TRBV10-3 and TRBJ1-1; maybe TRBD1 (6 bases). CDR3 size: 13 residues. Germline V lookup: CDR1 ENHRY, CDR2 SYGVKD. V lost 6 bases, J lost 5 bases, and 13 bases lay in between. The CDR3 sequence: CAIRPGDGTEAFF. DNA of the CDR3: TGTGCCATCAGGCCAGGGGATGGGACTGAAGCTTTCTTT.

The chain has TRBV11-3 and TRBJ2-5; D is possibly TRBD1 (5 bases). The CDR3 covers 13 residues. Looked up from germline, CDR1 is SGHNT and CDR2 is YENEEA. With 0 bases removed from V and 6 bases from J, the gap between germline ends came to 8 bases. CDR3 DNA sequence: TGTGCCAGCAGCTTAGACAGGGCTCAGACCCAGTACTTC. Protein product: CASSLDRAQTQYF. The full variable domain, its missing parts supplied by reference TRBV11-3 and TRBJ2-5, is EAGVVQSPRYKIIEKKQPVAFWCNPISGHNTLYWYLQNLGQGPELLIRYENEEAVDDSQLPKDRFSAERLKGVDSTLKIQPAELGDSAVYLCASSLDRAQTQYFGPGTRLLVL.

The gene calls are TRBV19 and TRBJ2-1; D possibly corresponds to TRBD1 (5 bases). This CDR3 has 13 amino acids. Germline lookup yields CDR1 LNHDA and CDR2 SQIVND (reference sequence). V was clipped by 1 base and J by 8 bases, with 9 bases between them. CDR3 in DNA: TGTGCCAGTAGTATAGCAGGGTTTCATGAGCAGTTCTTC. Protein product: CASSIAGFHEQFF.

In DNA, the CDR3 is TGTGCCAGCAGCCCGGGATCCGGGTGGAACACCATATATTTT. As protein: CASSPGSGWNTIYF. V gene TRBV7-2 combines with J gene TRBJ1-3; D unresolved. The germline V and J ends were trimmed by 5 bases and 7 bases, with 15 bases remaining between them. Germline lookup yields CDR1 SGHTA and CDR2 FQGNSA. The CDR3 length is 14 residues.

V usage is TRBV10-1 and J usage is TRBJ2-5; D unresolved. This CDR3 is 12 amino acids long. The ends were cut back, 3 bases at V and 4 bases at J, with 6 bases in the middle. The V gene's germline CDR1 is WNHNN and CDR2 SYGVQD (reference sequence). CDR3: CASSETGETQYF. The CDR3 DNA follows: TGCGCCAGCAGTGAAACGGGAGAGACCCAGTACTTC.

Only a few counts were recorded for this clone. The chain employs TRBV7-6 and TRBJ2-5; no definite D call. Trimming shortened V by 8 bases and J by 3 bases, and 13 bases separated the two germline ends. The CDR3 consists of 13 residues. CDR1 SGHVS and CDR2 FNYEAQ come from the germline V gene. CDR3 DNA sequence: TGTGCCAGCTCCGGGTGGATCGAAGAGACCCAGTACTTC. Its translation is CASSGWIEETQYF.

The chain has TRBV5-1 and TRBJ2-1, with D maybe TRBD2 (5 bases). Germline V gene lookup returns CDR1 SGHRS and CDR2 YFSETQ. This CDR3 region has 15 residues. V gave up 2 bases and J gave up 3 bases, with 12 bases separating them. CDR3 in DNA: TGCGCCAGCAGCTTCAGTACGGGATTCTACAATGAGCAGTTCTTC. This translates into CASSFSTGFYNEQFF.

This chain joins TRBV14 and TRBJ1-1; D might be TRBD1 (6 bases). Germline CDR1 SGHDN, CDR2 FVKESK. The length of the CDR3 is 14 residues. V lost 3 bases and J 4 bases, leaving 12 bases between the germline ends. CDR3 nucleotides: TGTGCCAGCAGCCACCTAGGGGGGGCCACTGAAGCTTTCTTT. It translates to CASSHLGGATEAFF.

The chain is built from TRBV6-5 and TRBJ1-1; D unclear. This CDR3 is 13 amino acids long. Germline V gene sequence: CDR1 MNHEY, CDR2 SVGAGI. V dropped 6 bases and J dropped 0 bases, with 8 bases sitting between them. This CDR3 reads CASREDMNTEAFF. DNA of the CDR3: TGTGCCAGCAGGGAGGATATGAACACTGAAGCTTTCTTT.

Only one count was recorded for this clone. This chain uses TRBV5-6 with TRBJ1-5; no clear D gene. V lost 3 bases, J lost 4 bases, and 8 bases lay in between. The CDR3 length is 13 residues. Germline V gene lookup returns CDR1 SGHDT and CDR2 YYEEEE. In nucleotides, the CDR3 is TGTGCCAGCAGCTCCAGGCTGAATCAGCCCCAGCATTTT. Translation gives CASSSRLNQPQHF.

The V call is TRBV4-1, the J call TRBJ1-5; 8 nucleotides line up with TRBD1. The length of the CDR3 is 14 residues. The germline V gene encodes CDR1 MGHRA and CDR2 YSYEKL. The ends lost 1 base at V and 4 bases at J; junction bases unmatched: 0. In DNA form, the CDR3 reads TGCGCCAGCAGCCAAGGACAGGGGAATCAGCCCCAGCATTTT. Its translation: CASSQGQGNQPQHF.

The J gene is TRBJ2-5, the V gene TRBV7-2; 8 bases align to TRBD1. CDR1 is SGHTA, CDR2 FQGNSA, per germline. The J segment lost 5 bases and the V segment lost 2 bases, leaving 7 bases of the junction unmatched. The CDR3 extends over 15 amino acids. DNA of the CDR3: TGTGCCAGCAGCTTATACCAGGGGGCTTTGGAGACCCAGTACTTC. It is translated as CASSLYQGALETQYF.